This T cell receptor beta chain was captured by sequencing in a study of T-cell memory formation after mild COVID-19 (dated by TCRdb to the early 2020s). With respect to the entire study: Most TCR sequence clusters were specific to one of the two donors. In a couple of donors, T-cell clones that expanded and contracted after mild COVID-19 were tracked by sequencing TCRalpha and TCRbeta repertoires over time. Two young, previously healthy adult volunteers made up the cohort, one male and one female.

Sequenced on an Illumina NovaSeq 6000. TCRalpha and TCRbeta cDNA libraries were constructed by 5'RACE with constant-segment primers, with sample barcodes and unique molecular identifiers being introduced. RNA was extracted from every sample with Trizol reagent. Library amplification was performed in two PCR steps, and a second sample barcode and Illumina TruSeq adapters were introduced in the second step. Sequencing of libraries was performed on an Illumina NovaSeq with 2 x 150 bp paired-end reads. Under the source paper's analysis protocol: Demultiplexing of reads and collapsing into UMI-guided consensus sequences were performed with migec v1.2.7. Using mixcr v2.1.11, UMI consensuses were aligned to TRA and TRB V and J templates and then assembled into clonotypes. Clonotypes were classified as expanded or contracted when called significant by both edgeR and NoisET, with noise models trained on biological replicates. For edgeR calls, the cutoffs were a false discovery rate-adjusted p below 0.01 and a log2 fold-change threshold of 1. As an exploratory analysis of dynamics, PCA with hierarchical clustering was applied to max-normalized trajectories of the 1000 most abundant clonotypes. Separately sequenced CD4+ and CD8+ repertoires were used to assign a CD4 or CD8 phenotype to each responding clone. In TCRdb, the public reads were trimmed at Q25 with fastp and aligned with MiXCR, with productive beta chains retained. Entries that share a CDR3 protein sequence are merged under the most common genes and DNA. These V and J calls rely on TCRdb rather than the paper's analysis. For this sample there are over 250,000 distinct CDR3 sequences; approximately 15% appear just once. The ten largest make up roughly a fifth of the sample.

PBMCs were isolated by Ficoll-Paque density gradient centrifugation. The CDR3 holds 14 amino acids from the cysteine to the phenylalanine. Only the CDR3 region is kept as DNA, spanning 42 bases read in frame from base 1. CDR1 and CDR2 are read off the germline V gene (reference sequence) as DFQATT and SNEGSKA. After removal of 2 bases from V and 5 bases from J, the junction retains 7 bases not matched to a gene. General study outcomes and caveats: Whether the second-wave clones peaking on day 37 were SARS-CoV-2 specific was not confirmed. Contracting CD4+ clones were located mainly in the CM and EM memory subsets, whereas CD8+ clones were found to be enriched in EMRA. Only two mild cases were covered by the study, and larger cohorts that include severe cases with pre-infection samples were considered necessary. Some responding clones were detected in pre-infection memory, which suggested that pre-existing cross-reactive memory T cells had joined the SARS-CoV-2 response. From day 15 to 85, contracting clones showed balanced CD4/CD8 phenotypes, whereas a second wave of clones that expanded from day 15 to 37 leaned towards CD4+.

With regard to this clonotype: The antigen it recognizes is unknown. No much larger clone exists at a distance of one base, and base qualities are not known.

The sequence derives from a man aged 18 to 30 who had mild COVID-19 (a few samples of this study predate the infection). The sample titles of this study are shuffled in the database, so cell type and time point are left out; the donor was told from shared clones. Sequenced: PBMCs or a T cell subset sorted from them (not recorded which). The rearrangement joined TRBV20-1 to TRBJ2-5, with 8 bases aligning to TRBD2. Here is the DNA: TGCAGTGCTAGAAACGGGGGGGCGCGTGAGACCCAGTACTTC. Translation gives CSARNGGARETQYF.